What follows describes a single T cell receptor beta chain. What it binds is not known. This sample is drawn from a study of cytotoxic CD8 clonotypes in ibrutinib-treated CLL. Looking at the study overall: Of a cohort that held around 10 relapsed/refractory and around 15 treatment-naive patients, 17 to 18 were IGHV unmutated. Study observations and caveats: Ibrutinib response saw clonality rise, and progression saw it return toward baseline.

Assay: immunoSEQ multiplex PCR; the TCRdb copy retains only in-frame clones and omits some. The sample yields approximately 92,000 clones, roughly four fifths seen once. This CDR3 region has 13 residues. Deletions cut 1 base from V and 10 bases from J, with 11 bases between. Germline assignment: CDR1 MGHDK and CDR2 SYGVNS. The material sequenced was PBMCs, taken after 24 months of ibrutinib treatment. The chain couples TRBV25-1 to TRBJ2-1; D ambiguous. The clonotype originates from a human donor with chronic lymphocytic leukemia. The CDR3 coding sequence is TGTGCCAGCAGTGAATCGGGCCGACGGGAGCAGTTCTTC. Translating it yields CASSESGRREQFF.